Sequencing of this T cell receptor (beta chain) was carried out in a study of long-term antiretroviral therapy in people with HIV. Study-wide findings and caveats: Across all time points, the repertoire was dominated by clones that expanded before ART. Post-ART, diversity grew, though it stayed under transplant donor control levels. Blood dating 2004 to 2017 may reflect older ART regimens.

An immunoSEQ assay, version v3.0, was performed at survey level. Generated by immunoSEQ multiplex PCR, the TCRdb table keeps only in-frame clones and is missing some. The repertoire consists of 20,000 to 25,000 clones, with around four fifths occurring once and the leading ten covering approximately 12%. DNA was extracted from approximately 1-10 million thawed cryopreserved PBMC. There are a few counts of this clone. Its specificity is unknown. Germline assignment: CDR1 LNHDA and CDR2 SQIVND (reference sequence). CDR3 length: 15 residues. V lost 8 bases to trimming and J lost 0 bases; unmatched junction nucleotides: 3.

The chain is built from TRBV19 and TRBJ2-1; 11 bases line up with TRBD2. The source was unsorted PBMCs, collected 1.6 years after starting antiretroviral therapy. The receptor was isolated from a man aged 35 to 55 with HIV. CDR3: CASRLAGSSYNEQFF. As DNA, the CDR3 is TGTGCCAGTCGACTAGCGGGGAGCTCCTACAATGAGCAGTTCTTC.